The 26 T cell receptor beta chains given below trace back to one sample, sequenced in a study of blood T cell repertoires in COVID-19. Sequenced by immunoSEQ multiplex PCR; TCRdb stores in-frame clones only, minus some. Here the sample spans about 100,000 clones, more than 60% being singletons. The sample was peripheral blood. The origin of the receptors is a man in his 70s with active or convalescent COVID-19.

The chain combines TRBV19 with TRBJ1-1; TRBD1 might be the D (5 bases). V was pared by 5 bases and J by 1 base, with 17 bases between. CDR1 is LNHDA and CDR2 is SQIVND in the germline V gene (reference sequence). The CDR3 length is 16 residues. CDR3 region: CASSLLWGGANTEAFF. In DNA form, the CDR3 reads TGTGCCAGTAGTCTCCTCTGGGGAGGGGCGAACACTGAAGCTTTCTTT.

The gene calls are TRBV5-1 and TRBJ2-7; 9 nucleotides align to TRBD1. The CDR3 sequence is 16 residues long. Germline V gene sequence: CDR1 SGHRS, CDR2 YFSETQ. Unmatched junction bases numbered 8, after V lost 3 bases and J lost 1 base. The DNA of the CDR3 is TGCGCCAGCAGCTCTTCCCCGGGACAGGGTTCCTACGAGCAGTACTTC. Protein product: CASSSSPGQGSYEQYF. Together with reference TRBV5-1 and TRBJ2-7, the CDR3 gives the full variable domain: KAGVTQTPRYLIKTRGQQVTLSCSPISGHRSVSWYQQTPGQGLQFLFEYFSETQRNKGNFPGRFSGRQFSNSRSEMNVSTLELGDSALYLCASSSSPGQGSYEQYFGPGTRLTVT.

In nucleotides, the CDR3 is TGCGCCAGCAGCCAAAGCGGGAGGCGGGAAGAGACCCAGTACTTC. It specifies CASSQSGRREETQYF. The V gene is TRBV4-1, the J gene TRBJ2-5; 9 bases match TRBD2. The CDR3 runs to 15 residues. Trimming cost V 2 bases and J 3 bases; bases outside gene matches: 4. In germline, CDR1 is MGHRA, CDR2 YSYEKL.

Comments on this clone: Other DNA sequences from this sample encode an identical CDR3 as well. V gene TRBV18 combines with J gene TRBJ2-5, with a possible D match to TRBD2 (6 bases). Trimming left V 2 bases short and J 5 bases short, with 9 bases between. The CDR3 is made up of 13 amino acids. In germline, CDR1 is KGHSH, CDR2 LQKENI. The CDR3 sequence is CASSPGGRETQYF. The CDR3 DNA follows: TGTGCCAGCTCACCAGGAGGGCGGGAGACCCAGTACTTC.

There are a few counts of this clone. Other DNA sequences from this sample encode an identical CDR3 as well. The rearrangement joins TRBV5-1 to TRBJ1-5; 9 nucleotides align to TRBD1. CDR3 length: 14 residues. J was trimmed by 5 bases and V by 4 bases; bases with no gene match: 4. In germline, CDR1 is SGHRS, CDR2 YFSETQ. The CDR3 here is CASSLTGGDQPQHF. CDR3 nucleotides: TGCGCCAGCAGCCTAACAGGGGGCGATCAGCCCCAGCATTTT.

The chain uses TRBV25-1 and TRBJ2-7; D is unresolved. Per the germline V gene, CDR1 is MGHDK and CDR2 is SYGVNS. The CDR3 totals 11 residues. Trimming took off 3 bases at V and 2 bases at J, with 2 bases between the two ends. The CDR3: CASSDAYEQYF. The CDR3 DNA is TGTGCCAGCAGTGACGCCTACGAGCAGTACTTC.

This clone was recorded a few times. The V and J genes are TRBV3-1 (or the pseudogene TRBV3-2) and TRBJ2-1; a weak D match, TRBD2 (6 bases). The length of the CDR3 is 17 residues. The V end lost 1 base, the J end lost 3 bases, and 16 bases lay between the germline ends. Germline V gene data show CDR1 as LGHDT and CDR2 as YNNKEL (reference sequence). The CDR3 protein is CASSQARGRGNYNEQFF. Written as DNA, the CDR3 is TGTGCCAGCAGCCAAGCCCGTGGGCGGGGTAACTACAATGAGCAGTTCTTC.

The V call is TRBV5-6, the J call TRBJ1-1, with 7 nucleotides matching TRBD1. With 1 base clipped from V and 3 bases from J, the junction kept 6 bases outside the gene matches. The germline V gene has CDR1 SGHDT and CDR2 YYEEEE. The CDR3 extends over 15 amino acids. The CDR3 sequence is CASSLSDRVYTEAFF. The CDR3, as DNA: TGTGCCAGCAGCTTGAGTGACAGGGTGTACACTGAAGCTTTCTTT.

J is TRBJ2-5 and V is TRBV3-1 (or the pseudogene TRBV3-2), with 12 bases identical to TRBD2. From germline, CDR1 is LGHDT and CDR2 YNNKEL (reference sequence). The junction had 7 bases not matched to a gene; V was cut back by 6 bases and J by 2 bases. The CDR3 is 16 residues long. The CDR3 loop is CASSPGTSGLQETQYF. CDR3 nucleotides: TGTGCCAGCAGTCCCGGGACTAGCGGGTTACAAGAGACCCAGTACTTC.

The chain joins TRBV20-1 to TRBJ1-2, with D tentatively TRBD1 (5 bases). The germline CDR1 and CDR2 sequences are DFQATT and SNEGSKA (reference sequence). There are 10 residues in the CDR3. Trimming left V 2 bases short and J 10 bases short, with 8 bases between. The CDR3 here is CSARQGAYTF. The CDR3 DNA follows: TGCAGTGCTAGACAGGGTGCCTACACCTTC.

The V gene is TRBV5-5, the J gene TRBJ2-4, with 14 positions matching TRBD2. CDR1 and CDR2 from the germline V gene are SGHKS and YYEKEE (reference sequence). The CDR3 runs to 17 residues. V was clipped by 4 bases and J by 6 bases; unmatched bases: 9. In nucleotides, the CDR3 is TGTGCCAGCAGCAAGGGACTAGCGGGAGCTAGCGGAAACATTCAGTACTTC. Amino acids: CASSKGLAGASGNIQYF.

The V call is TRBV24-1, the J call TRBJ2-3; possible D gene TRBD1, 8 bases. This CDR3 spans 18 amino acids. The V gene's germline CDR1 is KGHDR and CDR2 SFDVKD. V was pared by 3 bases and J by 0 bases, with 18 bases between. This CDR3 reads CATSDPLDREGSTDTQYF. The DNA of the CDR3 is TGTGCCACCAGTGATCCCCTGGACAGGGAGGGAAGCACAGATACGCAGTATTTT.

Comments on this clone: Other nucleotide sequences in the sample specify the same CDR3. This chain links TRBV5-1 with TRBJ2-1; D is perhaps TRBD2 (6 bases). This CDR3 is 15 amino acids long. The V gene lost 2 bases and the J gene lost 0 bases, with 9 bases spanning the gap. Germline CDR1 SGHRS, CDR2 YFSETQ. The CDR3 DNA reads as TGCGCCAGCAGCTTTAGCGGAAGCTCCTACAATGAGCAGTTCTTC. It is translated as CASSFSGSSYNEQFF.

This clone was picked up one time. V is TRBV5-1 and J is TRBJ1-2, with TRBD1 matching over 10 bases. Germline assignment: CDR1 SGHRS and CDR2 YFSETQ. The CDR3 sequence is 15 residues long. The junction had 5 bases not matched to a gene; V was cut back by 0 bases and J by 6 bases. The CDR3 nucleotides read TGCGCCAGCAGCTTGGGGGACAGGGGTGGTGATGGCTACACCTTC. The encoded protein is CASSLGDRGGDGYTF.

The rearrangement joins TRBV11-2 to TRBJ2-7, with 7 positions matching TRBD2. The CDR3 has 14 amino acids. V gave up 2 bases and J gave up 3 bases; unmatched junction bases: 4. Germline-derived CDR1 and CDR2 are SGHAT and FQNNGV. This CDR3 reads CASSLMRTSYEQYF. In DNA form, the CDR3 reads TGTGCCAGCAGCTTAATGCGGACTAGCTACGAGCAGTACTTC.

The chain combines TRBV5-1 with TRBJ2-3; TRBD2 matches at 10 bases. The CDR3 is made up of 19 amino acids. CDR1 SGHRS and CDR2 YFSETQ come from the germline V gene. J lost 2 bases, V lost 2 bases, and 14 bases had no gene match. The CDR3 coding sequence is TGCGCCAGCAGCTTAGTGATTACTAGCGGGGAGGCTGTCACAGATACGCAGTATTTT. It translates to CASSLVITSGEAVTDTQYF.

This sequence joins TRBV5-1 and TRBJ2-1, with D perhaps matching TRBD2 (6 bases). CDR1 and CDR2 from the germline V gene are SGHRS and YFSETQ. The germline V and J ends were trimmed by 0 bases and 0 bases, with 7 bases remaining between them. The CDR3 has 15 amino acids. CDR3 coding DNA: TGCGCCAGCAGCTTGGGCGGGAACTCCTACAATGAGCAGTTCTTC. Its protein is CASSLGGNSYNEQFF.

The V gene is TRBV6-5, the J gene TRBJ1-2; the match to TRBD1 covers 9 bases. The CDR3 sequence is 15 residues long. In germline, CDR1 is MNHEY, CDR2 SVGAGI. J gave up 4 bases and V 6 bases, and 9 bases lay outside the gene matches. The CDR3 DNA reads TGTGCCAGCAGGGACTACAGGGGGCTGAGCTATGGCTACACCTTC. Translation: CASRDYRGLSYGYTF.

V gene TRBV6-5 combines with J gene TRBJ2-7; no clear D gene. CDR3 size: 11 residues. V was cut by 2 bases and J by 8 bases, with 7 bases left in between. Germline V gene lookup returns CDR1 MNHEY and CDR2 SVGAGI. This chain's CDR3 is CASSYGEKQYF. The CDR3 DNA follows: TGTGCCAGCAGTTACGGAGAAAAGCAGTACTTC.

V gene TRBV2 combines with J gene TRBJ2-6, with D tentatively TRBD1 (5 bases). CDR1 and CDR2 from the germline V gene are SNHLY and FYNNEI. CDR3 length equals 18 residues. Trimming removed 6 bases from V and 4 bases from J, with 22 bases in between. The CDR3 DNA is TGTGCCAGCAGCGCCACCCGACAGCTCCAGGAGGGGGCCAACGTCCTGACTTTC. It yields the protein CASSATRQLQEGANVLTF.

This clone was recorded once. J is TRBJ2-3 and V is TRBV5-1; 8 bases map to TRBD2. Germline V lookup: CDR1 SGHRS, CDR2 YFSETQ. This CDR3 is built from 14 residues. Trimming took 2 bases from V and 2 from J; bases not matched to a gene: 1. The CDR3 region is CASSFSGVTDTQYF. The CDR3 region has the DNA TGCGCCAGCAGCTTTAGCGGGGTCACAGATACGCAGTATTTT. The whole variable domain, remainder taken from reference TRBV5-1 and TRBJ2-3, is KAGVTQTPRYLIKTRGQQVTLSCSPISGHRSVSWYQQTPGQGLQFLFEYFSETQRNKGNFPGRFSGRQFSNSRSEMNVSTLELGDSALYLCASSFSGVTDTQYFGPGTRLTVL.

This clone showed up just once. The rearrangement joins TRBV24-1 to TRBJ1-2; 9 bases map to TRBD1. CDR1 is KGHDR, CDR2 SFDVKD, per germline. V was pared by 5 bases and J by 6 bases, with 3 bases of the junction left unmatched. The length of the CDR3 is 13 residues. The CDR3 region is CATSAGTGNGYTF. In nucleotides, the CDR3 is TGTGCCACCAGTGCAGGGACAGGGAATGGCTACACCTTC.

The chain uses TRBV7-8 and TRBJ2-7; D is perhaps TRBD1 (5 bases). The germline gives CDR1 SGHVS, CDR2 FQNEAQ. The CDR3 contains 13 residues. Trimming took 1 base from V and 3 from J, leaving 7 bases between them. DNA for the CDR3: TGTGCCAGCAGCTTAGACGACAGCTACGAGCAGTACTTC. Translation gives CASSLDDSYEQYF.

This clone was recorded once. V is TRBV6-1 and J is TRBJ1-3; 8 bases map to TRBD1. The length of the CDR3 is 17 residues. The germline V gene has CDR1 MNHNS and CDR2 SASEGT. V lost 4 bases and J lost 0; bases outside the gene matches: 8. The DNA for the CDR3 is TGTGCCAGCAGTGGGACAGGGCATCGGATCTCTGGAAACACCATATATTTT. Amino acids: CASSGTGHRISGNTIYF.

The rearrangement uses TRBV6-5 and TRBJ2-2; D remains unclear. Germline V gene data show CDR1 as MNHEY and CDR2 as SVGAGI. The CDR3 consists of 14 residues. The V and J ends lost 6 bases and 0 bases respectively, with 8 bases between them. CDR3: CASRRQTNTGELFF. The CDR3 DNA sequence: TGTGCCAGCAGGAGACAAACGAACACCGGGGAGCTGTTTTTT.

The V call is TRBV18, the J call TRBJ2-6, with a tentative D call TRBD2 (6 bases). V was shortened by 1 base and J by 2 bases, with 9 bases between the two germline ends. The germline gives CDR1 KGHSH, CDR2 LQKENI. There are 16 residues in the CDR3. The CDR3 nucleotides read TGTGCCAGCTCACCACAAGGAGGGACTGGGGCCAACGTCCTGACTTTC. Its protein is CASSPQGGTGANVLTF.